Each of the 7 T cell receptor beta chains below was sequenced from the same sample in a study of T cells expressing NK-cell markers. TCRdb reprocessed the 5' RACE reads and stores each CDR3 protein as one record, lacking DNA. Recorded here are hundreds of thousands of distinct CDR3 sequences; the top ten clones represent under 4.5%. Source material: blood T cells: a sorted CD56 or NKG2C T cell subset, CD4+ or CD8+ T cells, or bulk PBMC T cells (not recorded which). The receptors derive from a man aged 18 to 30 in good health.

This chain links TRBV24-1 with TRBJ2-1. This CDR3 has 16 residues. Germline V gene data show CDR1 as KGHDR and CDR2 as SFDVKD. The CDR3 sequence: CATSDLGSKMGNEQFF.

V and J are TRBV6-1 and TRBJ1-2; TCRdb picks TRBD1, but there is no DNA to check that call. The CDR3 extends over 17 amino acids. Germline loops: CDR1 MNHNS, CDR2 SASEGT. The CDR3 sequence is CASSKHLRGGGNYGYTF.

The chain is built from TRBV28 and TRBJ2-7; TCRdb's assignment of TRBD1 cannot be checked, as there is no DNA. The CDR3 length is 17 residues. In germline, CDR1 is MDHEN, CDR2 SYDVKM. CDR3 region: CASSRRLETGTAYEQYF.

The rearrangement joins TRBV4-1 to TRBJ2-5; TCRdb indicates TRBD1, and absent DNA this call remains unverified. Germline V gives CDR1 MGHRA, CDR2 YSYEKL. This CDR3 region has 16 residues. CDR3 loop: CASSHGQGAGEETQYF.

The CDR3 is CASSLAPDSYEQYF. V gene TRBV12-3 or TRBV12-4 combines with J gene TRBJ2-7. The CDR3 sequence is 14 residues long.

This chain connects TRBV3-1 to TRBJ2-1; the TRBD2 assignment by TCRdb is unverifiable without DNA. This CDR3 has 15 amino acids. Germline-derived CDR1 and CDR2 are LGHDT and YNNKEL (reference sequence). The CDR3 reads CASSQPSGSRDEQFF.

The V call is TRBV20-1, the J call TRBJ2-5; TCRdb selects TRBD1, and the lack of DNA leaves this call unchecked. The CDR3 spans 15 residues. The germline V gene has CDR1 DFQATT and CDR2 SNEGSKA (reference sequence). The CDR3 reads CSARGERGYQETQYF.